The 30 T cell receptor beta chains listed next were all sequenced from one sample in a study of CD8 T cells in Susac syndrome. Random-hexamer reverse transcription was applied to about 0.45 to 1 ug RNA. TCRdb processed the immunoSEQ multiplex PCR reads anew with MiXCR; each CDR3 protein has one entry. The sample has about 120,000 distinct CDR3 sequences, around 94% seen once. Sequenced input: CD4+ T cells from PBMCs. The receptor set was obtained from a human donor in good health.

This clonotype has a single count. J is TRBJ2-7 and V is TRBV19; 7 bases map to TRBD1. From germline, CDR1 is LNHDA and CDR2 SQIVND (reference sequence). The ends lost 3 bases at V and 5 bases at J; junction bases unmatched: 7. This CDR3 contains 14 residues. DNA of the CDR3: TGTGCCAGTAGTATCCGGAAGGGGGCCGACGAGCAGTACTTC. Translating it yields CASSIRKGADEQYF.

The chain links TRBV29-1 to TRBJ2-7; D unresolved. Trimming pared 1 base from V and 6 bases from J, leaving 10 bases between. CDR1 and CDR2 from the germline V gene are SQVTM and ANQGSEA. There are 12 residues in the CDR3. As DNA, the CDR3 is TGCAGCGTTGAAGGGGTCGGGTCCGAGCAGTACTTC. This encodes CSVEGVGSEQYF.

V usage is TRBV6-2 or TRBV6-3 and J usage is TRBJ2-7; D is undetermined. Trimming pared 8 bases from V and 5 bases from J, leaving 10 bases between. CDR3 length: 11 amino acids. Germline V gives CDR1 MNHEY, CDR2 SVGEGT. The CDR3 sequence is CASQDWDEQYF. CDR3 sequence (DNA): TGTGCCAGCCAAGATTGGGACGAGCAGTACTTC.

The CDR3 region is CASGETEEGYTF. Written as DNA, the CDR3 is TGTGCCAGCGGAGAGACGGAGGAAGGCTACACCTTC. V gene TRBV2 combines with J gene TRBJ1-2; D is unclear. Between the trimmed V and J ends, which lost 8 bases and 8 bases, there was a span of 15 bases. Germline assignment: CDR1 SNHLY and CDR2 FYNNEI. This CDR3 is built from 12 residues.

V is TRBV12-3 or TRBV12-4 and J is TRBJ2-7, with a weak D call TRBD1 (6 bases). Trimming cost V 7 bases and J 3 bases, with 13 bases left between them. There are 13 residues in the CDR3. The DNA of the CDR3 is TGTGCCAGCACCCGGACAGCGAACTACGAGCAGTACTTC. This gives the protein CASTRTANYEQYF.

The chain recombines TRBV10-2 with TRBJ2-2, with a possible D match to TRBD1 (6 bases). Germline lookup yields CDR1 WSHSY and CDR2 SAAADI. This CDR3 is 14 amino acids long. The V and J ends lost 7 bases and 4 bases respectively, with 13 bases between them. The CDR3 sequence: CASTLQGSTGELFF. As DNA, the CDR3 is TGCGCCAGCACCCTACAGGGCTCCACCGGGGAGCTGTTTTTT.

The J gene is TRBJ2-3, the V gene TRBV29-1; D unresolved. CDR1 SQVTM and CDR2 ANQGSEA come from the germline V gene. CDR3 length equals 11 residues. V lost 3 bases and J 4 bases, leaving 5 bases between the germline ends. CDR3 sequence (DNA): TGCAGCGTTGACCCCTCAGATACGCAGTATTTT. Translation: CSVDPSDTQYF.

This clonotype appeared a single time. The genes are TRBV27 and TRBJ2-2, with TRBD2 identical over 13 bases. CDR1 is MNHEY, CDR2 SMNVEV, per germline (reference sequence). With 5 bases clipped from V and 4 bases from J, the junction kept 4 bases outside the gene matches. The CDR3 is 16 amino acids. CDR3: CASSRGLAGITGELFF. The CDR3 DNA reads TGTGCCAGCAGTCGGGGACTAGCGGGAATCACCGGGGAGCTGTTTTTT.

This clonotype was detected once. This sequence joins TRBV6-6 and TRBJ1-2; unclear D gene. V lost 5 bases and J lost 7, with 17 bases in between. The CDR3 has 14 residues. Germline CDR1 MNHNY, CDR2 SVGAGI (reference sequence). The CDR3 region has the DNA TGTGCCAGCAGTCGATCTATGATGTCGGCTGGCTACACCTTC. It encodes CASSRSMMSAGYTF.

This chain joins TRBV7-9 and TRBJ1-1; TRBD1 agrees at 7 bases. Germline V gives CDR1 SEHNR, CDR2 FQNEAQ (reference sequence). This CDR3 contains 13 residues. J gave up 8 bases and V 5 bases, and 8 bases lay outside the gene matches. The CDR3 spells CASSPGGEREAFF. CDR3 bases: TGTGCCAGCAGCCCAGGGGGGGAGCGGGAAGCTTTCTTT.

The CDR3 sequence is CASSPEKFYNEQFF. The DNA of the CDR3 is TGTGCCAGCAGCCCCGAAAAATTTTACAATGAGCAGTTCTTC. The J gene is TRBJ2-1, the V gene TRBV5-4, with D unclear. Germline V gene lookup returns CDR1 SGHNT and CDR2 YYREEE (reference sequence). The CDR3 sequence is 14 residues long. V lost 4 bases to trimming and J lost 4 bases, with 12 bases between them.

The chain recombines TRBV20-1 with TRBJ2-3; 7 nucleotides align to TRBD2. The trim removed 6 bases at V and 0 bases at J, leaving 9 bases unmatched. CDR1 DFQATT and CDR2 SNEGSKA come from the germline V gene (reference sequence). CDR3 length equals 15 residues. CDR3 sequence (DNA): TGCAGTGCCGTAGCGGGCTTATCTAGCACAGATACGCAGTATTTT. Residues: CSAVAGLSSTDTQYF.

V and J are TRBV5-6 and TRBJ2-1; TRBD2 matches 11 bases. Germline assignment: CDR1 SGHDT and CDR2 YYEEEE. V lost 4 bases and J lost 3; bases outside the gene matches: 3. The CDR3 totals 15 residues. CDR3 residues: CASSTGLADYNEQFF. The CDR3 DNA is TGTGCCAGCAGCACGGGACTAGCGGACTACAATGAGCAGTTCTTC.

The V and J genes are TRBV20-1 and TRBJ2-6; D not certain. Germline CDR1 is DFQATT and CDR2 is SNEGSKA (reference sequence). The germline V and J ends were trimmed by 4 bases and 0 bases, with 4 bases remaining between them. This CDR3 spans 13 amino acids. The CDR3 coding sequence is TGCAGTGCTATCAGCTCTGGGGCCAACGTCCTGACTTTC. Translating it yields CSAISSGANVLTF.

The chain has TRBV5-1 and TRBJ1-2, with D perhaps matching TRBD1 (6 bases). The CDR3 contains 14 residues. CDR1 is SGHRS and CDR2 is YFSETQ in the germline V gene. The V gene lost 0 bases and the J gene lost 8 bases, with 14 bases spanning the gap. The CDR3 bases are TGCGCCAGCAGCTTGGGGGACACCTCCCTAGGCTACACCTTC. It encodes CASSLGDTSLGYTF.

This chain connects TRBV24-1 to TRBJ2-5; possible D gene TRBD1, 6 bases. The V gene's germline CDR1 is KGHDR and CDR2 SFDVKD. This CDR3 region has 14 residues. Trimming cost V 4 bases and J 5 bases, with 13 bases left between them. CDR3 bases: TGTGCCACCAGTGACCCGCAGGGGTCGGAGACCCAGTACTTC. Protein product: CATSDPQGSETQYF.

The chain joins TRBV7-3 to TRBJ2-3, with D tentatively TRBD2 (6 bases). The germline V and J ends were trimmed by 5 bases and 4 bases, with 10 bases remaining between them. The CDR3 contains 13 residues. Per germline, CDR1 SGHTA and CDR2 FQGTGA. DNA of the CDR3: TGTGCCAGCAGCCGCGGGATATCAGATACGCAGTATTTT. Residues: CASSRGISDTQYF. Drawing the rest from reference TRBV7-3 and TRBJ2-3, the complete variable domain is GAGVSQTPSNKVTEKGKYVELRCDPISGHTALYWYRQSLGQGPEFLIYFQGTGAADDSGLPNDRFFAVRPEGSVSTLKIQRTERGDSAVYLCASSRGISDTQYFGPGTRLTVL.

Comment on this clonotype: An end of the junction differs from the germline gene, which may be a read error. CDR3: CTSSLDAGGTNEQFF. The CDR3 DNA reads as TGTACCAGCAGCTTGGATGCCGGGGGGACCAATGAGCAGTTCTTC. This chain uses TRBV5-6 with TRBJ2-1; 7 bases agree with TRBD2. Per the germline V gene, CDR1 is SGHDT and CDR2 is YYEEEE. The CDR3 extends over 15 amino acids.

The rearrangement joins TRBV6-1 to TRBJ1-3; tentatively, D is TRBD1 (6 bases). Germline CDR1 and CDR2: MNHNS and SASEGT. The V end was cut by 7 bases, the J end by 0 bases, with 16 bases between. The CDR3 sequence is 16 residues long. CDR3 DNA sequence: TGTGCCAGCACCCTAGGAGGACAGAGCTCTGGAAACACCATATATTTT. Its protein is CASTLGGQSSGNTIYF.

The chain carries TRBV5-6 and TRBJ1-1; a possible D gene is TRBD1 (6 bases). CDR1 and CDR2 (germline): SGHDT, YYEEEE. V lost 4 bases, J lost 6 bases, and 19 bases lay in between. The CDR3 has 15 residues. CDR3 amino acids: CASSRGQAPVSEAFF. CDR3 bases: TGTGCCAGCAGCCGGGGGCAGGCGCCGGTGTCTGAAGCTTTCTTT. Drawing the rest from reference TRBV5-6 and TRBJ1-1, the complete variable domain is DAGVTQSPTHLIKTRGQQVTLRCSPKSGHDTVSWYQQALGQGPQFIFQYYEEEERQRGNFPDRFSGHQFPNYSSELNVNALLLGDSALYLCASSRGQAPVSEAFFGQGTRLTVV.

The CDR3 protein is CSARWRDEQFF. The CDR3, as DNA: TGCAGTGCGCGGTGGAGAGATGAGCAGTTCTTC. The J gene is TRBJ2-1, the V gene TRBV20-1; the D is unclear. Trimming removed 6 bases at V and 8 bases at J, with 11 bases between. Germline lookup yields CDR1 DFQATT and CDR2 SNEGSKA (reference sequence). This CDR3 has 11 residues.

The chain joins TRBV29-1 to TRBJ2-6; D remains unclear. Trimming took off 5 bases at V and 0 bases at J, with 5 bases between the two ends. CDR1 is SQVTM and CDR2 is ANQGSEA in the germline V gene. There are 13 residues in the CDR3. This chain's CDR3 is CSVTSSGANVLTF. The CDR3 DNA reads TGCAGCGTTACGAGCTCTGGGGCCAACGTCCTGACTTTC.

The chain recombines TRBV12-3 or TRBV12-4 with TRBJ1-1, with TRBD1 matching 7 bases. V dropped 5 bases and J dropped 5; count of bases not matched to a gene: 11. The CDR3 runs to 15 residues. The DNA for the CDR3 is TGTGCCAGCAGTCGACAGGGCGGGGTGGGGACTGAAGCTTTCTTT. The encoded protein is CASSRQGGVGTEAFF.

The chain combines TRBV9 with TRBJ2-7, with TRBD1 identical over 7 bases. Losses at the gene ends were 3 bases for V and 5 bases for J; bases not matched to a gene: 14. The CDR3 length is 16 residues. CDR1 is SGDLS and CDR2 is YYNGEE in the germline V gene. The CDR3: CASSGTKTDRANEQYF. The CDR3 nucleotides are TGTGCCAGCAGCGGAACAAAGACCGACAGGGCCAACGAGCAGTACTTC.

The rearrangement uses TRBV30 and TRBJ2-2; no clear D gene. The CDR3 has 14 residues. Deletions cut 6 bases from V and 2 bases from J, with 13 bases between. The germline CDR1 and CDR2 sequences are GTSNPN and SVGIG (reference sequence). The CDR3 DNA follows: TGTGCCTGCCAACACAGATCAAACACCGGGGAGCTGTTTTTT. Translating it yields CACQHRSNTGELFF.

As DNA, the CDR3 is TGTGCCTGGAGTTCAGCGGGGCAAGAGACCCAGTACTTC. Translating it yields CAWSSAGQETQYF. The chain recombines TRBV30 with TRBJ2-5, with TRBD2 matching over 7 bases. Germline lookup yields CDR1 GTSNPN and CDR2 SVGIG (reference sequence). CDR3 length: 13 amino acids. The V and J ends lost 2 bases and 2 bases, in that order; junction bases with no gene match: 2.

CDR3 sequence (DNA): TGCAGCGTTGTCAACTTAGGGAATGAGCAGTTCTTC. Translating it yields CSVVNLGNEQFF. This rearrangement joins TRBV29-1 to TRBJ2-1, with D unresolved. Germline CDR1 reads SQVTM; CDR2 reads ANQGSEA. The CDR3 is made up of 12 amino acids. Deletions cut 4 bases from V and 7 bases from J, with 11 bases between.

The chain couples TRBV18 to TRBJ1-1; D may be TRBD1 (5 bases). This CDR3 comprises 15 residues. Trimming removed 8 bases from V and 2 bases from J, with 18 bases in between. The germline V gene encodes CDR1 KGHSH and CDR2 LQKENI. CDR3 sequence reads: CASLVEGQGNTEAFF. DNA for the CDR3: TGTGCCAGCCTTGTCGAGGGGCAGGGTAACACTGAAGCTTTCTTT.

The sample holds one count of this clonotype. The chain recombines TRBV3-1 with TRBJ2-2, with D tentatively TRBD2 (6 bases). The CDR3 sequence is 14 residues long. Trimming pared 8 bases from V and 4 bases from J, leaving 14 bases between. Germline CDR1 is LGHDT and CDR2 is YNNKEL (reference sequence). The CDR3 sequence is CASRLTSATGELFF. The DNA for the CDR3 is TGTGCCAGCCGATTGACTAGTGCCACCGGGGAGCTGTTTTTT.

The CDR3 is CASSFWTDTQYF. CDR3 nucleotide sequence: TGTGCCAGCAGTTTTTGGACAGATACGCAGTATTTT. The chain links TRBV28 to TRBJ2-3; the D is unclear. CDR1 is MDHEN and CDR2 is SYDVKM in the germline V gene. The CDR3 is made up of 12 amino acids. The V end lost 3 bases, the J end lost 3 bases, and 4 bases lay between the germline ends. The complete variable domain, with remaining parts taken from reference TRBV28 and TRBJ2-3, reads DVKVTQSSRYLVKRTGEKVFLECVQDMDHENMFWYRQDPGLGLRLIYFSYDVKMKEKGDIPEGYSVSREKKERFSLILESASTNQTSMYLCASSFWTDTQYFGPGTRLTVL.